Given below is one T cell receptor (beta chain) in context. Its specificity is not known. CDR1 and CDR2 from the germline V gene are SGHNT and YYREEE (reference sequence). The CDR3 is 14 amino acids. V was trimmed by 0 bases and J by 5 bases, leaving 11 bases between them. Each of the donors had 8 to 10 milliliters of peripheral blood drawn into EDTA-treated Vacutainer tubes. In each sample, at least 7 million PBMCs were isolated. These data belong to a study of blood T cells in healthy people across ages. Study conclusions and caveats: The fall in TCR beta diversity per million T cells was roughly linear with age.

It was with a sample-barcoded 5' primer and a J-beta primer mix that a second PCR of roughly 6 to 12 cycles was run. TCRdb processed the 5' RACE reads anew with MiXCR; each CDR3 protein has one entry. Of approximately 350,000 distinct CDR3 sequences listed, approximately 52% are singletons. The specimen sequenced was blood. The TCR sequence derives from a man aged 60-69 years in good health. This chain links TRBV5-4 with TRBJ2-5; D remains unclear. The CDR3 DNA is TGTGCCAGCAGCTTGGATGGTGTGGGGGAGACCCAGTACTTC. Translation gives CASSLDGVGETQYF.